Listed below are T cell receptor beta chains from one sample, sequenced in a study of technical replicates of blood from several donors. The table came from immunoSEQ multiplex PCR; TCRdb's copy has only in-frame clones and leaves some out. This sample yields under 90,000 clones, of which roughly 98% are seen a single time; about 0.15% belongs to the top ten. Material for sequencing was T cells isolated from PBMCs. All receptors derive from a human donor in good health. Each CDR3 is given with its conserved first and last residue. D genes are given only for firm matches.

D,V,CDR3
TRBD2,TRBV30,CAWYTSAEDTQYF
NA,TRBV11-2,CASSRRGDSSYNEQFF
TRBD1,TRBV7-9,CASSFGTDTGELFF
TRBD2,TRBV28,CASRKTSGVSYEQYF
TRBD2,TRBV4-1,CASSQEPSGITYNEQFF
TRBD2,TRBV29-1,CSVEFGTSGGYQETQYF
NA,TRBV27,CASSFQSSYEQYF
TRBD2,TRBV7-9,CASSSTQRGLDAYEQYF
NA,TRBV6-5,CASRALYSNQPQHF
TRBD2,TRBV27,CASSNLVVGREGKDTQYF
TRBD1,TRBV13,CASSMGQADSPLHF
TRBD2,TRBV5-4,CASSPKLGTSGGAQETQYF
NA,TRBV5-1,CASSTGGGPTHHEQYF
TRBD1,TRBV9,CASSVGQGDYGYTF
TRBD2,TRBV18,CASSPLEASGRNEQFF
TRBD2,TRBV5-4,CASSSPPGRLSYEQYF
TRBD1,TRBV5-1,CASSQYRTGRGYTF
NA,TRBV7-2,CASSPRESYGYTF
TRBD1,TRBV7-9,CASSLRNRGLYNEQFF
TRBD2,TRBV10-2,CASSDYWGGIGEQYF
TRBD2,TRBV5-1,CASSLGGLAGNEQFF
NA,TRBV5-1,CASSLGATAEAFF
TRBD1,TRBV5-4,CASSDRTGTVNYEQYF
NA,TRBV13,CASSLDGASPLHF
TRBD2,TRBV4-1,CASSQEERETYEQYF
NA,TRBV19,CASSISWHAYQPQHF
TRBD2,TRBV6-5,CASSYRTSGAAYEQYF
TRBD1,TRBV5-1,CATSTGGAGTGELFF
TRBD2,TRBV7-2,CASSLGTSGPYEQYF
NA,TRBV7-9,CASSPKSVQETQYF
NA,TRBV19,CASSIYETGYGYTF
NA,TRBV21-1,CASSKGSGYSPLHF
NA,TRBV11-2,CASSLFRDTEAFF
NA,TRBV6-1,CASTPGQSLEKLFF
TRBD1,TRBV11-2,CASSLMTGVSPHEQFF
TRBD2,TRBV7-9,CASSFLGTTSYNEQFF
NA,TRBV14,CASSQDGGYSYEQYF
NA,TRBV19,CATRSSYEQYF
NA,TRBV10-1,CASSRDFNTDTQYF
NA,TRBV6-1,CASSEFPRYNQPQHF